The clone carrying this T cell receptor beta chain was detected only once. The assay was immunoSEQ multiplex PCR, and TCRdb's table has in-frame clones only and misses some. The sample has 55,000 to 90,000 clones, 84% seen once; the top ten hold around 30%. The source of the sample is a study of control samples from healthy donors and cancer patients. The length of the CDR3 is 15 residues. V was cut by 1 base and J by 8 bases, with 17 bases left in between. Germline CDR1 SGHTA, CDR2 FQGNSA. The genes are TRBV7-2 and TRBJ2-5; D may match TRBD1 or TRBD2 (5 bases each). The specimen sequenced was blood. The source is a man in his fifties or sixties in good health. Here the CDR3 DNA reads TGTGCCAGCAGCTTAGTCGAATCCCTCCGGGGCACCCAGTACTTC. It yields the protein CASSLVESLRGTQYF. Using reference TRBV7-2 and TRBJ2-5 for the parts outside the CDR3, the full variable domain is GAGVSQSPSNKVTEKGKDVELRCDPISGHTALYWYRQSLGQGLEFLIYFQGNSAPDKSGLPSDRFSAERTGGSVSTLTIQRTQQEDSAVYLCASSLVESLRGTQYFGPGTRLLVL.